These T cell receptor beta chains were read from a single sample in a study of T cells expressing NK-cell markers. For each CDR3 protein, TCRdb gives one entry from its re-call of the 5' RACE reads, without DNA. The sample totals 300,000 to 500,000 distinct CDR3 sequences; its top ten clones hold around a tenth. The sequenced sample consisted of blood T cells: a sorted CD56 or NKG2C T cell subset, CD4+ or CD8+ T cells, or bulk PBMC T cells (not recorded which). The receptors shown here come from a woman between 45 and 65 years old in good health. Each CDR3 is given with its conserved first and last residue.

V gene	J gene	CDR3 length	CDR3 protein
TRBV12-3/TRBV12-4	TRBJ2-6	15	CASHRGGSGANVLTF
TRBV24-1	TRBJ2-2	22	CATSDPPSGAGGETINTGELFF
TRBV5-1	TRBJ2-5	13	CASSPIALETQYF
TRBV6-2/TRBV6-3	TRBJ1-2	14	CASSLLGGIYGYTF
TRBV5-1	TRBJ1-3	16	CASSDRDSDLSNTIYF
TRBV9	TRBJ2-3	15	CASSVEGEATDTQYF
TRBV5-1	TRBJ2-7	14	CASSLEAGLGEQYF
TRBV24-1	TRBJ1-3	16	CATSDWDRISGNTIYF
TRBV12-3/TRBV12-4	TRBJ2-3	12	CASLGGGGTQYF
TRBV20-1	TRBJ2-5	12	CSASLTGGTQYF
TRBV7-9	TRBJ2-5	18	CASSLRGLGKTSQETQYF
TRBV2	TRBJ2-3	17	CASRGLAAVPSTDTQYF
TRBV20-1	TRBJ2-3	16	CSARALAGFHPDTQYF
TRBV11-2	TRBJ2-7	14	CASNSGTSGYEQYF
TRBV5-1	TRBJ2-1	17	CASSLTTSGRSYNEQFF
TRBV5-1	TRBJ1-2	14	CASRNTGNFYGYTF
TRBV5-1	TRBJ2-1	15	CASKRNTVMYNEQFF
TRBV12-3/TRBV12-4	TRBJ1-5	15	CASTGDNPFNQPQHF
TRBV11-2	TRBJ1-6	16	CASSSGTGVHDSPLHF
TRBV28	TRBJ1-2	15	CASSSGQGGVKGYTF
TRBV12-3/TRBV12-4	TRBJ2-1	17	CASSLNSPGLVNNEQFF
TRBV4-1	TRBJ2-5	17	CASSQETSGRVGETQYF
TRBV10-3	TRBJ2-5	14	CAISDPRWGETQYF
TRBV19	TRBJ1-1	14	CASRADRLNTEAFF
TRBV24-1	TRBJ2-2	17	CATSDPKTVNSAGELFF
TRBV24-1	TRBJ2-2	14	CATSDSWTGWELFF
TRBV3-1	TRBJ2-2	12	CASSRTVAELFF
TRBV29-1	TRBJ1-1	15	CSVEGGQASGTEAFF
TRBV11-3	TRBJ2-4	11	CASSLQGEWYF
TRBV12-3/TRBV12-4	TRBJ2-7	13	CASSLGQGGEQYF
TRBV4-2	TRBJ2-1	14	CASTRDTGDNEQFF
TRBV20-1	TRBJ2-5	14	CSGARQALQETQYF
TRBV6-5	TRBJ2-1	15	CASRVQGAQVNEQFF
TRBV20-1	TRBJ2-3	14	CSARERGPFPWQYF
TRBV24-1	TRBJ2-2	17	CATSDWASGRRTGELFF
TRBV12-3/TRBV12-4	TRBJ2-3	13	CASKRAGTDTQYF
TRBV24-1	TRBJ1-5	14	CATSFSGTGQPQHF
TRBV10-2	TRBJ2-3	14	CASGEGGGTDTQYF
TRBV20-1	TRBJ2-5	13	CSAPPWGSETQYF
TRBV5-1	TRBJ2-1	15	CASSLAQGIRDEQFF
TRBV12-3/TRBV12-4	TRBJ1-2	15	CASSPLGQLNYGYTF
TRBV12-3/TRBV12-4	TRBJ1-6	14	CASLAGTANSPLHF
TRBV5-1	TRBJ2-5	14	CASSDSGKLETQYF
TRBV7-9	TRBJ1-2	14	CASSWPTVSYGYTF
TRBV12-3/TRBV12-4	TRBJ2-3	15	CASRARDSSQGAQYF
TRBV7-2	TRBJ2-3	15	CASSSREFSTDTQYF
TRBV4-2	TRBJ2-7	15	CASSQIGGRVFEQYF
TRBV10-3	TRBJ2-5	13	CAINQGLGETQYF
TRBV7-8	TRBJ2-1	17	CASSSRTGLAGEGEQFF
TRBV10-3	TRBJ2-2	16	CAISESISVNTGELFF
TRBV5-1	TRBJ2-1	17	CASRLLLTGGPRNEQFF
TRBV11-2	TRBJ1-1	15	CASSFGGAGNTEAFF
TRBV6-1	TRBJ2-1	15	CASSEEVGNYNEQFF
TRBV29-1	TRBJ2-7	15	CSVEGGTGGIYEQYF
TRBV20-1	TRBJ2-1	14	CSAGEGGPYNEQFF
TRBV29-1	TRBJ2-3	14	CSVGLAGVTDTQYF
TRBV12-3/TRBV12-4	TRBJ2-3	18	CASSLLAGLVRSTDTQYF
TRBV6-5	TRBJ2-1	12	CASSTGGNEQFF
TRBV6-6	TRBJ2-6	18	CASSYPTSGRGGANVLTF